These 4 T cell receptor beta chains were all obtained from the same sample, sequenced in a study of blood T cell repertoires in COVID-19. Assay used: immunoSEQ multiplex PCR; TCRdb lists only in-frame clones, some missing. The table shows roughly 250,000 clones, with over 80% occurring only once. Material: PBMCs or T cells enriched from blood (not recorded which). The receptors originated from a woman aged 25 to 45 with acute COVID-19.

The CDR3 DNA follows: TGCGCCAGCAGTGAGTCGCCCGGGGCTGGAAACACCATATATTTT. Translating gives CASSESPGAGNTIYF. The chain employs TRBV10-1 and TRBJ1-3; no clear D gene. This CDR3 has 15 residues. Germline loops: CDR1 WNHNN, CDR2 SYGVQD (reference sequence). Trimming shortened V by 0 bases and J by 2 bases, and 8 bases separated the two germline ends.

CDR3 nucleotide sequence: TGTGCCAGCAGTGGTAAAAGCGTGGCCTCTGGAAACACCATATATTTT. Protein sequence: CASSGKSVASGNTIYF. The rearrangement joins TRBV6-1 to TRBJ1-3; no clear D. Trimming cost V 4 bases and J 0 bases, with 13 bases left between them. The CDR3 length is 16 residues. Germline loops: CDR1 MNHNS, CDR2 SASEGT.

The chain links TRBV23-1 to TRBJ2-7, with a weak D call TRBD1 (5 bases). TRBV23-1 is marked as an open reading frame, function uncertain. This CDR3 contains 15 residues. The V end was cut by 0 bases, the J end by 2 bases, with 11 bases between. The CDR3 sequence is CASSQSRGLPYEQYF. DNA for the CDR3: TGCGCCAGCAGTCAATCTAGGGGCCTACCCTACGAGCAGTACTTC.

V is TRBV11-1 and J is TRBJ1-1; D is possibly TRBD1 (6 bases). V lost 6 bases to trimming and J lost 6 bases, with 14 bases between them. Looked up from germline, CDR1 is SGHAT and CDR2 is FQDESV (reference sequence). The CDR3 has 13 residues. CDR3 in amino acids: CASSLGRGPEAFF. The CDR3 nucleotides are TGTGCCAGCAGTCTCGGCAGGGGCCCTGAAGCTTTCTTT.